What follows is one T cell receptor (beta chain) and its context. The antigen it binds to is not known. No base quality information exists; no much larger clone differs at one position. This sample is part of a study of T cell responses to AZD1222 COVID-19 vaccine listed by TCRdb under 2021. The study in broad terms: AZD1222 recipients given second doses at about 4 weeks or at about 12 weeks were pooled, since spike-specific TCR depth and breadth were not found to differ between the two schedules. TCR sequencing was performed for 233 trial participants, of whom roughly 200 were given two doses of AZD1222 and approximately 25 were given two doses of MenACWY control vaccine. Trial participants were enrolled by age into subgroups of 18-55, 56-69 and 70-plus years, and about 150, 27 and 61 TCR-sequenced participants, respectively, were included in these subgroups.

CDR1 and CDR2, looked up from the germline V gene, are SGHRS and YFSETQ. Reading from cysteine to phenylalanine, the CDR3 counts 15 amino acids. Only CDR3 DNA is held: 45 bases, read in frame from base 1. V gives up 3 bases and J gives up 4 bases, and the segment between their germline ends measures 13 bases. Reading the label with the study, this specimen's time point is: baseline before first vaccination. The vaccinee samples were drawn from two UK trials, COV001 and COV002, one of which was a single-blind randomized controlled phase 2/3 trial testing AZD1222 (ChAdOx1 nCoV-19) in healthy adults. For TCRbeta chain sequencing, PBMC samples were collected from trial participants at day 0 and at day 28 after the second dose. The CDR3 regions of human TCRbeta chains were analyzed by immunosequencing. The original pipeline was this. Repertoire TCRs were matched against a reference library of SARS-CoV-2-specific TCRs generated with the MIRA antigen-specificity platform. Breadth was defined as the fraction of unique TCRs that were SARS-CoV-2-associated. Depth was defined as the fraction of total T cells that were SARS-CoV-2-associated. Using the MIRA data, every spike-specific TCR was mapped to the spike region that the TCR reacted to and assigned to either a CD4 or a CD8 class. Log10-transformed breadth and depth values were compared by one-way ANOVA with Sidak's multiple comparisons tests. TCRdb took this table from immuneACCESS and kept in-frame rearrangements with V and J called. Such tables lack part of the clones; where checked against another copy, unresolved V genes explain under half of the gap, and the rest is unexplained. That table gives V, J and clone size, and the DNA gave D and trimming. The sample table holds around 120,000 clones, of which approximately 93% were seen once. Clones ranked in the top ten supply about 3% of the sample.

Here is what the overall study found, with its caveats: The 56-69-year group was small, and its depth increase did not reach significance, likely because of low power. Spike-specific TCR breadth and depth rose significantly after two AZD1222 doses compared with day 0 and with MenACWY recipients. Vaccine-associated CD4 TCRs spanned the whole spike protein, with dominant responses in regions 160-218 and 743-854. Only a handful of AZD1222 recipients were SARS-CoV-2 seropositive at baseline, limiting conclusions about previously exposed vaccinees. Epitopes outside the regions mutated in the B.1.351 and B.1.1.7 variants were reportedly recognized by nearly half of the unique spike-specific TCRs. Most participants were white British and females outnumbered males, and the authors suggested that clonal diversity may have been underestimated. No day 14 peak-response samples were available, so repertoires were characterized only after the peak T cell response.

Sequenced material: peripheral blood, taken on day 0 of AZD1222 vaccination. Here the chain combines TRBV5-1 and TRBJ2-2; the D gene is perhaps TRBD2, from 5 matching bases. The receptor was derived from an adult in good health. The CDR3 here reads CASSSLTMGTGELFF. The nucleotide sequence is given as TGCGCCAGCAGCTCCTTGACTATGGGCACCGGGGAGCTGTTTTTT.